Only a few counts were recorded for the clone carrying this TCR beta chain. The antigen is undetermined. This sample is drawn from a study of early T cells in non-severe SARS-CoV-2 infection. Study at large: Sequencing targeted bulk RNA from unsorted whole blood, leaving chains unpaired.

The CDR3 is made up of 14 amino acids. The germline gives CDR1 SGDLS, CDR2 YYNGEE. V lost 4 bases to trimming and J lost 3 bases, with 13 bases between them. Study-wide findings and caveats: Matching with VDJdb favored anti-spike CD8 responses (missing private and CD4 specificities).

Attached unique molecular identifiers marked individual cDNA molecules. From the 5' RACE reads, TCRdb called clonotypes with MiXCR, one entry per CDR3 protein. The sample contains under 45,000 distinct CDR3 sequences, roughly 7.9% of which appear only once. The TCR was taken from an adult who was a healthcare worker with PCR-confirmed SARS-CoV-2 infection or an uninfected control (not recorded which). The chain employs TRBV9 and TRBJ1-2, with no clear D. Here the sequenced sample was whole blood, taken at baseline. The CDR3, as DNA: TGTGCCAGCAGCACAACGACCGGACACTATGGCTACACCTTC. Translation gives CASSTTTGHYGYTF.